This record covers a single TCR beta chain. The source of the sample is a study of blood T cell repertoires in COVID-19. As for the study in general: Whether acute or convalescent, the COVID-19 samples came from the United States, Italy and Spain. PBMCs, B-cell-depleted T cells, or T cells were the source of the cDNA or gDNA that made up the material.

As handled by the study authors: It was from reference gene primer amplification that nucleated cell counts were estimated. Method: immunoSEQ multiplex PCR; TCRdb's copy keeps in-frame clones and lacks some. That table is the source of V, J and clone size, and D and trimming were worked out from the DNA. The sample consists of approximately 83,000 clones, roughly 79% of them appearing once. Trimming pared 3 bases from V and 10 bases from J, leaving 25 bases between. In germline, CDR1 is LNHDA, CDR2 SQIVND (reference sequence). CDR3 length: 17 amino acids. The specimen was peripheral blood. The clonotype was recovered from a woman at least 80 years old with acute or convalescent COVID-19. The rearrangement links TRBV19 to TRBJ2-4; D perhaps matches TRBD1 (6 bases). The CDR3 coding sequence is TGTGCCAGTAGTATTTATGGGGTGGGGGCAGACCCGAGGATTCAGTACTTC. This codes for CASSIYGVGADPRIQYF.